These 30 T cell receptor beta chains originate from one sample sequenced in a study of beta chain features in type 1 diabetes. The entirety of the isolated RNA underwent reverse transcription, so expressed TCRB transcripts were sequenced. Profiled with immunoSEQ multiplex PCR; TCRdb holds only in-frame clones, not every one. Of about half a million clones listed, about an eighth are singletons. The sequenced material came from naive CD4+ T cells from blood. Receptors were obtained from a woman between 18 and 30 years old in good health.

This clone was seen only a few times. The rearrangement joins TRBV27 to TRBJ2-7, with unresolved D. Trimming removed 7 bases at V and 4 bases at J, with 17 bases between. CDR3 length: 14 residues. Per the germline V gene, CDR1 is MNHEY and CDR2 is SMNVEV (reference sequence). The CDR3 region is CASTSSSPGYEQYF. DNA for the CDR3: TGTGCCAGCACGTCCTCTTCCCCAGGATACGAGCAGTACTTC.

This clone was counted a few times. The chain joins TRBV4-3 to TRBJ2-4; D is undetermined. Trimming left V 4 bases short and J 0 bases short, with 19 bases between. Germline assignment: CDR1 LGHNA and CDR2 YSLEER. The CDR3 totals 18 residues. The CDR3 here is CASSPTDRPLLAKNIQYF. In nucleotides, the CDR3 is TGCGCCAGCAGCCCAACCGACCGACCTCTCTTAGCCAAAAACATTCAGTACTTC.

This clone appeared a few times. The chain carries TRBV2 and TRBJ2-3; D not certain. The V end was cut by 3 bases, the J end by 8 bases, with 3 bases between. The CDR3 totals 10 residues. CDR1 is SNHLY, CDR2 FYNNEI, per germline. The CDR3 DNA reads TGTGCCAGCAGTGATCGTACGCAGTATTTT. Residues: CASSDRTQYF.

The CDR3 bases are TGCGCCAGCAGCACTAGCGGGGGGCCCCAAGAGACCCAGTACTTC. As protein: CASSTSGGPQETQYF. The gene calls are TRBV5-1 and TRBJ2-5; 12 bases align to TRBD2. This CDR3 spans 15 amino acids. The germline V gene encodes CDR1 SGHRS and CDR2 YFSETQ. After removal of 4 bases from V and 1 base from J, the junction contained 2 bases not matched to a gene.

A few counts support this clone. The chain is built from TRBV2 and TRBJ2-7; the D is unclear. Deletions cut 6 bases from V and 3 bases from J, with 9 bases between. The germline V gene encodes CDR1 SNHLY and CDR2 FYNNEI. The CDR3 consists of 12 residues. CDR3 coding DNA: TGTGCCAGCAGGGCGTTTGGCTACGAGCAGTACTTC. Encoded protein: CASRAFGYEQYF.

The chain joins TRBV4-2 to TRBJ2-1; the match to TRBD2 covers 14 bases. Germline V gives CDR1 LGHNA, CDR2 YNFKEQ. V was pared by 4 bases and J by 0 bases, with 11 bases of the junction left unmatched. The CDR3 extends over 20 amino acids. The CDR3 nucleotides are TGTGCCAGCAGCCCCTTATTGGGACTAGCGGGGGTTCCCTCCTACAATGAGCAGTTCTTC. It translates to CASSPLLGLAGVPSYNEQFF.

V is TRBV7-8 and J is TRBJ1-4, with a weak D call TRBD1 (6 bases). Trimming took off 4 bases at V and 8 bases at J, with 17 bases between the two ends. The germline V gene encodes CDR1 SGHVS and CDR2 FQNEAQ. The CDR3 loop spans 15 amino acids. CDR3 DNA sequence: TGTGCCAGCAGCTCCTACAGGGTCGTAGACGAAAAACTGTTTTTT. This gives the protein CASSSYRVVDEKLFF.

This clone was picked up a small number of times. This chain connects TRBV4-1 to TRBJ2-5, with D perhaps assigned TRBD1 or TRBD2 (5 bases each). V was shortened by 4 bases and J by 1 base, with 10 bases between the two germline ends. CDR1 is MGHRA and CDR2 is YSYEKL in the germline V gene. The CDR3 is 14 amino acids. The CDR3 region has the DNA TGCGCCAGCAGCCTACCGGGACGCCAAGAGACCCAGTACTTC. Encoded protein: CASSLPGRQETQYF.

The sample holds a few counts of this clone. V and J are TRBV19 and TRBJ2-6; no reliable D call. Per germline, CDR1 LNHDA and CDR2 SQIVND (reference sequence). The V gene lost 6 bases and the J gene lost 0 bases, with 9 bases spanning the gap. The CDR3 length is 15 residues. CDR3 region: CASRRVTSGANVLTF. For the CDR3, the DNA is TGTGCCAGTAGACGTGTGACCTCTGGGGCCAACGTCCTGACTTTC.

The chain is built from TRBV4-2 and TRBJ2-3, with D unresolved. The CDR3 covers 14 residues. V dropped 3 bases and J dropped 0 bases, with 7 bases sitting between them. Germline V gives CDR1 LGHNA, CDR2 YNFKEQ. CDR3 DNA: TGTGCCAGCAGCCAGGCTTCGAGCACAGATACGCAGTATTTT. As protein: CASSQASSTDTQYF.

Details on this clone: This specimen includes other DNA sequences encoding the same CDR3. The gene calls are TRBV20-1 and TRBJ2-3, with a tentative D call TRBD2 (5 bases). Trimming took off 6 bases at V and 2 bases at J, with 6 bases between the two ends. The CDR3 is made up of 11 amino acids. Germline V gene lookup returns CDR1 DFQATT and CDR2 SNEGSKA (reference sequence). The CDR3 DNA reads as TGCAGTGCGCGGGCCACAGATACGCAGTATTTT. It translates to CSARATDTQYF.

This chain links TRBV5-4 with TRBJ2-7; perhaps TRBD1 as D (6 bases). In germline, CDR1 is SGHNT, CDR2 YYREEE (reference sequence). The CDR3 totals 14 residues. Trimming stripped 3 bases from V and 0 bases from J, with 10 bases between. The CDR3 reads CASSSGAFSYEQYV. CDR3 in DNA: TGTGCCAGCAGCTCAGGGGCCTTCTCCTACGAGCAGTACGTC.

There are a few counts of this clone. The V gene is TRBV21-1, the J gene TRBJ2-7; no DNA check was done on the table's D call, TRBD1. TRBV21-1 is listed as a pseudogene. The CDR3 contains 20 residues. The CDR3 loop is CASSNFGLGQRYRDAYEQYV. Here the CDR3 DNA reads TGTGCCAGCAGCAATTTCGGGCTCGGGCAGCGCTACAGGGACGCCTACGAGCAGTACGTC.

This chain links TRBV5-1 with TRBJ2-7; TRBD2 might be the D (6 bases). This CDR3 region has 12 residues. Deletions cut 6 bases from V and 5 bases from J, with 12 bases between. CDR1 and CDR2 (germline): SGHRS, YFSETQ. CDR3 nucleotide sequence: TGCGCCAGCACGGCGGGAACCCACGAGCAGTACTTC. It yields the protein CASTAGTHEQYF.

A few counts support this clone. The chain recombines TRBV7-9 with TRBJ1-1, with 7 bases that match TRBD1. Germline loops: CDR1 SEHNR, CDR2 FQNEAQ (reference sequence). V lost 5 bases, J lost 2 bases, and 2 bases stayed unmatched. There are 13 residues in the CDR3. The CDR3 nucleotides are TGTGCCAGCAGCCGACAGGGAAACACTGAAGCTTTCTTT. Its translation: CASSRQGNTEAFF. The variable domain in full, completed from reference TRBV7-9 and TRBJ1-1, reads DTGVSQNPRHKITKRGQNVTFRCDPISEHNRLYWYRQTLGQGPEFLTYFQNEAQLEKSRLLSDRFSAERPKGSFSTLEIQRTEQGDSAMYLCASSRQGNTEAFFGQGTRLTVV.

The chain combines TRBV14 with TRBJ2-1; TRBD1 matches 10 bases. V lost 3 bases to trimming and J lost 6 bases; unmatched junction nucleotides: 20. Germline V gene data show CDR1 as SGHDN and CDR2 as FVKESK. The CDR3 has 20 amino acids. This CDR3 reads CASSHINPGQGLITINEQFF. Written as DNA, the CDR3 is TGTGCCAGCAGCCACATCAACCCGGGACAGGGGTTAATAACAATCAATGAGCAGTTCTTC.

The chain joins TRBV29-1 to TRBJ2-1, with 8 bases fitting TRBD1. Germline CDR1 SQVTM, CDR2 ANQGSEA. The CDR3 is made up of 14 amino acids. Germline trimming cut 6 bases from V and 7 bases from J; bases unmatched to any gene: 11. CDR3 sequence: CSVDPGQVLNEQFF. Here the CDR3 DNA reads TGCAGCGTGGATCCGGGACAGGTTCTTAATGAGCAGTTCTTC.

Only a few counts were recorded for this clone. The gene calls are TRBV28 and TRBJ2-1, with 10 bases that match TRBD1. J gave up 7 bases and V 8 bases, and 5 bases lay outside the gene matches. The CDR3 consists of 13 residues. Germline lookup yields CDR1 MDHEN and CDR2 SYDVKM. In nucleotides, the CDR3 is TGTGCCAGCGGGACAGGGGTTCGGAATGAGCAGTTCTTC. This encodes CASGTGVRNEQFF.

V gene TRBV15 combines with J gene TRBJ2-7; no clear D. Trimming pared 3 bases from V and 3 bases from J, leaving 6 bases between. The germline V gene has CDR1 LNHNV and CDR2 YYDKDF (reference sequence). The CDR3 length is 12 residues. The CDR3 here is CATSRSSYEQYF. DNA of the CDR3: TGTGCCACCAGCAGGTCTAGCTACGAGCAGTACTTC. The variable domain in full, completed from reference TRBV15 and TRBJ2-7, reads DAMVIQNPRYQVTQFGKPVTLSCSQTLNHNVMYWYQQKSSQAPKLLFHYYDKDFNNEADTPDNFQSRRPNTSFCFLDIRSPGLGDTAMYLCATSRSSYEQYFGPGTRLTVT.

This rearrangement joins TRBV5-1 to TRBJ2-5, with D perhaps TRBD2 (6 bases). V was pared by 4 bases and J by 2 bases, with 12 bases between. Per germline, CDR1 SGHRS and CDR2 YFSETQ. This CDR3 comprises 14 residues. CDR3 nucleotides: TGCGCCAGCAGCCCCGAGGGGAGGCAAGAGACCCAGTACTTC. Translation: CASSPEGRQETQYF.

The rearrangement joins TRBV28 to TRBJ1-1; D perhaps matches TRBD1 (6 bases). The CDR3 contains 14 residues. Trimming took off 2 bases at V and 0 bases at J, with 7 bases between the two ends. In germline, CDR1 is MDHEN, CDR2 SYDVKM. Here the CDR3 DNA reads TGTGCCAGCAGTTTAGGACAGCTGAACACTGAAGCTTTCTTT. Translating it yields CASSLGQLNTEAFF. The entire variable domain, with the rest obtained from reference TRBV28 and TRBJ1-1, is as follows: DVKVTQSSRYLVKRTGEKVFLECVQDMDHENMFWYRQDPGLGLRLIYFSYDVKMKEKGDIPEGYSVSREKKERFSLILESASTNQTSMYLCASSLGQLNTEAFFGQGTRLTVV.

The J gene is TRBJ2-3, the V gene TRBV7-2; perhaps TRBD2 as D (7 bases). Germline-derived CDR1 and CDR2 are SGHTA and FQGNSA. The CDR3 runs 16 residues. V lost 5 bases to trimming and J lost 4 bases, with 19 bases between them. The CDR3 sequence is CASSRTAGTSADTQYF. The CDR3 DNA follows: TGTGCCAGCAGCCGTACAGCGGGGACATCAGCAGATACGCAGTATTTT.

This chain links TRBV4-1 with TRBJ1-1; D gene ambiguous. The CDR3 is made up of 15 amino acids. V lost 0 bases to trimming and J lost 0 bases, with 8 bases between them. Looked up from germline, CDR1 is MGHRA and CDR2 is YSYEKL. CDR3 bases: TGCGCCAGCAGCCAAGAGCTGACGGTGAACACTGAAGCTTTCTTT. It codes for CASSQELTVNTEAFF.

This chain joins TRBV13 and TRBJ2-7, with a possible D match to TRBD2 (6 bases). V was cut by 5 bases and J by 2 bases, with 16 bases left in between. This CDR3 is 15 amino acids long. Germline assignment: CDR1 PRHDT and CDR2 FYEKMQ (reference sequence). The CDR3 is CASSPRGREAYEQYF. In nucleotides, the CDR3 is TGTGCCAGCAGCCCCCGGGGAAGGGAGGCCTACGAGCAGTACTTC.

This chain links TRBV2 with TRBJ1-2; D is unresolved. Trimming removed 8 bases at V and 2 bases at J, with 12 bases between. Germline V gene data show CDR1 as SNHLY and CDR2 as FYNNEI. This CDR3 region has 13 residues. The CDR3 here is CASSTFGNYGYTF. The CDR3 nucleotides are TGTGCCAGCTCCACCTTCGGCAACTATGGCTACACCTTC.

This clone has a handful of counts. The CDR3 sequence is CASSLGPTQETQYF. CDR3 nucleotides: TGTGCCAGCAGCCTTGGACCGACTCAAGAGACCCAGTACTTC. This chain uses TRBV13 with TRBJ2-5; D not certain. Trimming left V 5 bases short and J 2 bases short, with 12 bases between. CDR1 and CDR2 from the germline V gene are PRHDT and FYEKMQ (reference sequence). CDR3 length: 14 amino acids.

This clone has only a few counts. This chain joins TRBV5-4 and TRBJ2-3; D not certain. This CDR3 has 12 amino acids. V was pared by 3 bases and J by 2 bases, with 4 bases between. Germline V gives CDR1 SGHNT, CDR2 YYREEE (reference sequence). CDR3 coding DNA: TGTGCCAGCAGCTCAATCACAGATACGCAGTATTTT. It encodes CASSSITDTQYF.

The CDR3 spells CASSIPQGTNEKLFF. The CDR3, as DNA: TGTGCCAGCAGCATTCCACAGGGAACTAATGAAAAACTGTTTTTT. The chain recombines TRBV7-9 with TRBJ1-4; D is perhaps TRBD1 (6 bases). The V and J ends lost 5 bases and 1 base respectively, with 11 bases between them. Germline V gives CDR1 SEHNR, CDR2 FQNEAQ (reference sequence). This CDR3 has 15 residues.

A few counts support this clone. The rearrangement joins TRBV7-9 to TRBJ1-2; TRBD1 agrees at 8 bases. The CDR3 consists of 17 residues. Germline lookup yields CDR1 SEHNR and CDR2 FQNEAQ (reference sequence). V shed 1 base, J shed 2 bases, and the junction held 9 bases outside the gene matches. CDR3 nucleotide sequence: TGTGCCAGCAGCTTAGATTCCGGGACAGGAACGAACTATGGCTACACCTTC. It is translated as CASSLDSGTGTNYGYTF.

This clone appeared a few times. The chain carries TRBV9 and TRBJ2-5; no definite D call. The CDR3 is 14 residues long. Trimming took off 0 bases at V and 3 bases at J, with 9 bases between the two ends. The germline gives CDR1 SGDLS, CDR2 YYNGEE. CDR3 residues: CASSVGPPEETQYF. The CDR3 coding sequence is TGTGCCAGCAGCGTAGGCCCACCCGAAGAGACCCAGTACTTC.